Shown below are 29 T cell receptor beta chains from a single sample sequenced in a study of blood T cell repertoires in COVID-19. Sequencing used immunoSEQ multiplex PCR; TCRdb keeps in-frame clones, though not all of them. The sample consists of about 200,000 clones, roughly nine tenths of them appearing once. What was sequenced was PBMCs or T cells enriched from blood (not recorded which). The receptors derive from a woman aged 30 to 39 who had recovered from COVID-19.

V is TRBV19 and J is TRBJ2-2, with 9 bases fitting TRBD1. The V segment lost 5 bases and the J segment 6 bases; nucleotides outside the gene matches: 4. Germline values: CDR1 LNHDA, CDR2 SQIVND (reference sequence). This CDR3 spans 14 amino acids. CDR3 loop: CASSSDRGAGELFF. DNA of the CDR3: TGTGCCAGTAGTTCCGACAGGGGGGCCGGGGAGCTGTTTTTT. The full variable domain, rest sourced from reference TRBV19 and TRBJ2-2, is DGGITQSPKYLFRKEGQNVTLSCEQNLNHDAMYWYRQDPGQGLRLIYYSQIVNDFQKGDIAEGYSVSREKKESFPLTVTSAQKNPTAFYLCASSSDRGAGELFFGEGSRLTVL.

J is TRBJ1-4 and V is TRBV9; tentative D call: TRBD1 (6 bases). The CDR3 runs to 15 residues. Germline V gene sequence: CDR1 SGDLS, CDR2 YYNGEE. Trimming pared 3 bases from V and 5 bases from J, leaving 14 bases between. The CDR3 sequence is CASSATGTSNEKLFF. In DNA form, the CDR3 reads TGTGCCAGCAGCGCGACCGGGACATCGAATGAAAAACTGTTTTTT.

The chain is built from TRBV19 and TRBJ1-2; maybe TRBD1 (5 bases). Trimming took 4 bases from V and 8 from J, leaving 11 bases between them. Germline values: CDR1 LNHDA, CDR2 SQIVND (reference sequence). There are 12 residues in the CDR3. As DNA, the CDR3 is TGTGCCAGTAGTAGTGACAGTCGGGGCTACACCTTC. Its protein is CASSSDSRGYTF.

The gene calls are TRBV11-2 and TRBJ1-1; no reliable D call. CDR1 is SGHAT, CDR2 FQNNGV, per germline. V dropped 0 bases and J dropped 4 bases, with 12 bases sitting between them. CDR3 length: 15 residues. The CDR3 coding sequence is TGTGCCAGCAGCTTAGATGCAGGCAGGATCACTGAAGCTTTCTTT. It yields the protein CASSLDAGRITEAFF.

The rearrangement joins TRBV11-1 to TRBJ1-5; the D is unclear. Germline CDR1 reads SGHAT; CDR2 reads FQDESV (reference sequence). The CDR3 totals 15 residues. Trimming pared 1 base from V and 2 bases from J, leaving 9 bases between. This chain's CDR3 is CASSLDRGGNQPQHF. For the CDR3, the DNA is TGTGCCAGCAGCTTAGACCGCGGCGGCAATCAGCCCCAGCATTTT.

V usage is TRBV5-1 and J usage is TRBJ1-6, with 7 bases matching TRBD1. The CDR3 runs 14 residues. V gave up 3 bases and J gave up 6 bases; unmatched junction bases: 3. CDR1 is SGHRS, CDR2 YFSETQ, per germline. As DNA, the CDR3 is TGCGCCAGCAGCTCCGGACAGGCTAATTCACCCCTCCACTTT. This translates into CASSSGQANSPLHF.

This rearrangement joins TRBV27 to TRBJ2-3; a weak D match, TRBD2 (6 bases). The CDR3 is 16 residues long. Looked up from germline, CDR1 is MNHEY and CDR2 is SMNVEV (reference sequence). V was cut by 5 bases and J by 2 bases, with 17 bases left in between. The CDR3 DNA sequence: TGTGCCAGCAGTCTGAGGCGGGGCCTTGACACAGATACGCAGTATTTT. Amino acids: CASSLRRGLDTDTQYF.

The chain combines TRBV29-1 with TRBJ2-7; tentative D call: TRBD1 (5 bases). V was clipped by 6 bases and J by 0 bases, with 15 bases between them. Per the germline V gene, CDR1 is SQVTM and CDR2 is ANQGSEA. This CDR3 has 14 amino acids. CDR3 loop: CSVSNRIGSYEQYF. DNA of the CDR3: TGCAGCGTCTCAAACAGGATTGGCTCCTACGAGCAGTACTTC.

The chain is built from TRBV19 and TRBJ1-5; tentative D call: TRBD1 (6 bases). The germline gives CDR1 LNHDA, CDR2 SQIVND (reference sequence). The V gene lost 1 base and the J gene lost 6 bases, with 13 bases spanning the gap. The CDR3 runs 15 residues. CDR3 nucleotides: TGTGCCAGTAGTATAGTGGCAGGGGAGGGTCAGCCCCAGCATTTT. Its protein product is CASSIVAGEGQPQHF.

The chain employs TRBV15 and TRBJ2-7; 7 bases line up with TRBD2. The CDR3 loop spans 15 amino acids. V shed 0 bases, J shed 5 bases, and the junction held 7 bases outside the gene matches. In germline, CDR1 is LNHNV, CDR2 YYDKDF (reference sequence). CDR3 DNA: TGTGCCACCAGCAGAGATATTGCGGGAGCCCACGAGCAGTACTTC. Translated, it gives CATSRDIAGAHEQYF.

This chain connects TRBV4-3 to TRBJ2-3, with 9 positions matching TRBD2. The V gene end was trimmed by 0 bases and the J gene end by 4 bases; junction bases not matched to a gene: 14. CDR1 is LGHNA, CDR2 YSLEER, per germline. This CDR3 is 19 amino acids long. The CDR3 sequence: CASSQDLSEGLAGSDTQYF. The CDR3 bases are TGCGCCAGCAGCCAAGATCTTTCTGAAGGTCTAGCGGGATCAGATACGCAGTATTTT.

This sequence joins TRBV19 and TRBJ1-1, with 12 bases identical to TRBD1. The J segment lost 2 bases and the V segment lost 7 bases, leaving 5 bases of the junction unmatched. Germline V CDR1 and CDR2: LNHDA, SQIVND (reference sequence). The CDR3 sequence is 15 residues long. The CDR3 DNA reads as TGTGCCAGTATGGGACAGGGGGCCATTAACACTGAAGCTTTCTTT. This encodes CASMGQGAINTEAFF. Full variable domain (rest looked up from reference TRBV19 and TRBJ1-1): DGGITQSPKYLFRKEGQNVTLSCEQNLNHDAMYWYRQDPGQGLRLIYYSQIVNDFQKGDIAEGYSVSREKKESFPLTVTSAQKNPTAFYLCASMGQGAINTEAFFGQGTRLTVV.

This clone was seen at least ten times. This rearrangement joins TRBV3-1 (or the pseudogene TRBV3-2) to TRBJ2-2; TRBD1 aligns across 7 bases. This CDR3 region has 16 residues. V shed 4 bases and J 4 bases; nucleotides not matched to a gene: 9. Germline V gives CDR1 LGHDT, CDR2 YNNKEL (reference sequence). The DNA for the CDR3 is TGTGCCAGCAGCCTTTTGACAGGGTTCAGCACCGGGGAGCTGTTTTTT. It specifies CASSLLTGFSTGELFF.

The chain links TRBV9 to TRBJ2-1, with 9 bases aligning to TRBD2. The CDR3 loop spans 16 amino acids. Looked up from germline, CDR1 is SGDLS and CDR2 is YYNGEE. V lost 3 bases to trimming and J lost 3 bases; unmatched junction nucleotides: 7. CDR3 amino acids: CASSATLAGFYNEQFF. CDR3 sequence (DNA): TGTGCCAGCAGCGCAACGCTAGCGGGATTCTACAATGAGCAGTTCTTC.

J is TRBJ1-1 and V is TRBV21-1. TRBV21-1 is reported as a pseudogene. CDR3 length: 17 amino acids. This chain's CDR3 is CASSKGAAGTLNTEAFF. The CDR3 region has the DNA TGTGCCAGCAGCAAAGGCGCGGCAGGGACTTTGAACACTGAAGCTTTCTTT.

This clone appeared a few times. J is TRBJ1-2 and V is TRBV4-1; D might be TRBD1 (6 bases). CDR1 and CDR2 (germline): MGHRA, YSYEKL. The CDR3 runs to 15 residues. Trimming removed 0 bases from V and 8 bases from J, with 16 bases in between. The chain's CDR3 is CASSQDGRTAGGYTF. DNA of the CDR3: TGCGCCAGCAGCCAAGATGGTAGGACAGCAGGAGGCTACACCTTC.

In this sample, this clone turned up many times. V and J are TRBV6-2 or TRBV6-3 and TRBJ2-3; D uncertain. V dropped 6 bases and J dropped 3 bases, with 10 bases sitting between them. Germline V gene sequence: CDR1 MNHEY, CDR2 SVGEGT. The CDR3 consists of 13 residues. The CDR3 DNA reads as TGTGCCAGCAGCCAGCTCGGTACAGATACGCAGTATTTT. It is translated as CASSQLGTDTQYF.

This clone is a singleton in its sample. The chain employs TRBV19 and TRBJ2-1; tentative D call: TRBD2 (6 bases). CDR1 is LNHDA, CDR2 SQIVND, per germline (reference sequence). The CDR3 loop spans 15 amino acids. V was trimmed by 5 bases and J by 4 bases, leaving 15 bases between them. The CDR3 loop is CASSSRLEQYNEQFF. CDR3 nucleotide sequence: TGTGCCAGTAGTTCCCGACTAGAGCAGTACAATGAGCAGTTCTTC.

The CDR3 sequence: CASSLGGFSETQYF. In DNA form, the CDR3 reads TGTGCCAGCAGCTTAGGAGGCTTCTCAGAGACCCAGTACTTC. The chain combines TRBV7-2 with TRBJ2-5; no clear D. Germline V gene sequence: CDR1 SGHTA, CDR2 FQGNSA. The CDR3 has 14 residues. The germline V and J ends were trimmed by 1 base and 4 bases, with 10 bases remaining between them.

The chain uses TRBV6-6 and TRBJ1-5; no firm D call. Trimming cost V 6 bases and J 0 bases, with 15 bases left between them. The CDR3 is 16 residues long. Germline assignment: CDR1 MNHNY and CDR2 SVGAGI (reference sequence). The DNA of the CDR3 is TGTGCCAGCAGGGGCCCCTTTTCTTATAGCAATCAGCCCCAGCATTTT. This codes for CASRGPFSYSNQPQHF.

The chain couples TRBV6-5 to TRBJ2-3, with 14 bases identical to TRBD2. This CDR3 is 15 amino acids long. Germline trimming cut 6 bases from V and 4 bases from J; bases unmatched to any gene: 3. The germline V gene has CDR1 MNHEY and CDR2 SVGAGI. The CDR3 nucleotides read TGTGCCAGCAGGGGACTAGCGGGAGACGCAGATACGCAGTATTTT. Translating it yields CASRGLAGDADTQYF.

This rearrangement joins TRBV25-1 to TRBJ1-2; the D is unclear. The CDR3 has 16 residues. Trimming removed 2 bases at V and 5 bases at J, with 18 bases between. The germline V gene has CDR1 MGHDK and CDR2 SYGVNS. CDR3: CASSERPEQTRYGYTF. The CDR3 DNA sequence: TGTGCCAGCAGTGAACGACCAGAACAGACCCGTTATGGCTACACCTTC.

The genes are TRBV27 and TRBJ1-5, with 8 bases that match TRBD1. The V segment lost 3 bases and the J segment 4 bases; nucleotides outside the gene matches: 2. The CDR3 sequence is 14 residues long. The germline V gene encodes CDR1 MNHEY and CDR2 SMNVEV (reference sequence). The CDR3 loop is CASSLTGDNQPQHF. In DNA form, the CDR3 reads TGTGCCAGCAGTTTGACAGGGGATAATCAGCCCCAGCATTTT.

The genes are TRBV7-9 and TRBJ1-4; perhaps TRBD1 as D (6 bases). CDR3 size: 14 residues. The V end lost 5 bases, the J end lost 4 bases, and 11 bases lay between the germline ends. Germline assignment: CDR1 SEHNR and CDR2 FQNEAQ (reference sequence). The CDR3 nucleotides are TGTGCCAGCAGCAGGGGGGCGAGTAATGAAAAACTGTTTTTT. This translates into CASSRGASNEKLFF.

CDR3 in DNA: TGCGCCAGCAGCTTGGCTCGACAGAACACTGAAGCTTTCTTT. As protein: CASSLARQNTEAFF. The chain carries TRBV5-1 and TRBJ1-1; D ambiguous. Germline CDR1 and CDR2: SGHRS and YFSETQ. This CDR3 region has 14 residues. The V gene lost 0 bases and the J gene lost 1 base, with 7 bases spanning the gap.

The chain joins TRBV19 to TRBJ2-1; D may be TRBD1 (6 bases). The CDR3 has 13 residues. Germline CDR1 and CDR2: LNHDA and SQIVND (reference sequence). V gave up 3 bases and J gave up 7 bases, with 10 bases separating them. The CDR3 reads CASSIRGRNEQFF. The CDR3 region has the DNA TGTGCCAGTAGTATCAGGGGTCGGAATGAGCAGTTCTTC.

This rearrangement joins TRBV21-1 to TRBJ1-3; the D call in the table, TRBD1, was not verified against the DNA. TRBV21-1 is shown as a pseudogene. There are 15 residues in the CDR3. The CDR3 region is CASSKRGSSGNTIYF. The CDR3 nucleotides are TGTGCCAGCAGCAAAAGGGGATCCTCTGGAAACACCATATATTTT.

This chain uses TRBV15 with TRBJ2-7; unclear D gene. CDR1 and CDR2 (germline): LNHNV, YYDKDF (reference sequence). The CDR3 has 14 amino acids. Trimming stripped 3 bases from V and 2 bases from J, with 11 bases between. CDR3 loop: CATSSSRSTYEQYF. The CDR3 bases are TGTGCCACCAGCAGTTCCAGGTCCACCTACGAGCAGTACTTC. Filled out from reference TRBV15 and TRBJ2-7, the complete variable domain reads DAMVIQNPRYQVTQFGKPVTLSCSQTLNHNVMYWYQQKSSQAPKLLFHYYDKDFNNEADTPDNFQSRRPNTSFCFLDIRSPGLGDTAMYLCATSSSRSTYEQYFGPGTRLTVT.

The V gene is TRBV27, the J gene TRBJ2-1; D not certain. The CDR3 sequence is 11 residues long. CDR1 MNHEY and CDR2 SMNVEV come from the germline V gene (reference sequence). V lost 6 bases, J lost 4 bases, and 4 bases lay in between. CDR3 loop: CASSTYNEQFF. DNA for the CDR3: TGTGCCAGCAGCACATACAATGAGCAGTTCTTC.